This note documents a single T cell receptor beta chain sequence. Germline assignment: CDR1 SGHDT and CDR2 YYEEEE. With 4 bases clipped from V and 4 bases from J, the junction kept 4 bases outside the gene matches. This CDR3 has 13 residues. A second roughly 6 to 11 cycle PCR used barcoded and J-beta primers. TCRdb called the 5' RACE reads again in MiXCR, with one record for every CDR3 protein. The sample comprises 1,300,000 or so distinct CDR3 sequences, around 59% of which are singletons, and 5% to 7% rests with the top ten. This sample was included in a study of blood T cells in healthy people across ages. About the research overall: Per every two T cells, about one barcoded beta molecule was captured by template switching.

Input material: blood. The genes are TRBV5-6 and TRBJ1-1; 7 positions agree with TRBD1. The sequence was obtained from a young man in good health. The CDR3 DNA reads as TGTGCCAGCAGCCAGGGGGATCTCACTGAAGCTTTCTTT. Its translation is CASSQGDLTEAFF.